This T cell receptor beta chain emerged from a study of cytomegalovirus exposure and HLA in healthy donors. The CDR3 length is 9 residues. Looked up from germline, CDR1 is DFQATT and CDR2 is SNEGSKA (reference sequence). Primers for the PCR totalled 60 Vbeta and 13 Jbeta. The protocol was immunoSEQ multiplex PCR, while the TCRdb copy is restricted to in-frame clones and leaves out a portion. This sample's table reports over 100,000 clones. The clonotype originates from a man aged 18 to 30 in good health and CMV-seronegative. Sample: PBMCs. V and J are TRBV20-1 and TRBJ2-1; D might be TRBD2 (6 bases). CDR3 sequence: CRVTGGQFF. The CDR3 DNA reads as TGCAGAGTTACCGGGGGGCAGTTCTTC.